This T cell receptor beta chain appears in the sequencing data of a study of T cell responses to AZD1222 COVID-19 vaccine. The CDR3 totals 14 residues. Trimming took off 2 bases at V and 3 bases at J, with 13 bases between the two ends. CDR1 is GTSNPN and CDR2 is SVGIG in the germline V gene (reference sequence). Here immunoSEQ multiplex PCR was the method, and the copy in TCRdb shows in-frame clones only, minus some. This table has over 150,000 clones, 92% appearing once. This clone was observed once. What it recognizes is unknown. General study results and limits: Nearly half of unique spike-specific TCRs reportedly avoided B.1.351 and B.1.1.7 mutated regions.

This sequence was found in an adult in good health. The material was peripheral blood, obtained on day 0 of MenACWY control vaccination. The chain uses TRBV30 and TRBJ1-1; D remains unclear. Here the CDR3 reads CAWSSTPRHTEAFF. In nucleotides, the CDR3 is TGTGCCTGGAGTTCGACACCGCGGCACACTGAAGCTTTCTTT.